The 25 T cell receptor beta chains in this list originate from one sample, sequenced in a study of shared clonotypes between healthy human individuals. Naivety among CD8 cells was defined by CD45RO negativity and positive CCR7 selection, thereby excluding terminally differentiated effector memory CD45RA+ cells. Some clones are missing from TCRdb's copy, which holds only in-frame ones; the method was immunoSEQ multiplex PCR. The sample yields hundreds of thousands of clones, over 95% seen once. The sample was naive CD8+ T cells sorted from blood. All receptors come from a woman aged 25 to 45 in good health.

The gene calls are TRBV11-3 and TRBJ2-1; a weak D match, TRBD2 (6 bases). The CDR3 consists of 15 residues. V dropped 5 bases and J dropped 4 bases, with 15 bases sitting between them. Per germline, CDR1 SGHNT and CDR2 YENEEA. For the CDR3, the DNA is TGTGCCAGCAGCCTCGGGCTAGCGAAGTACAATGAGCAGTTCTTC. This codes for CASSLGLAKYNEQFF.

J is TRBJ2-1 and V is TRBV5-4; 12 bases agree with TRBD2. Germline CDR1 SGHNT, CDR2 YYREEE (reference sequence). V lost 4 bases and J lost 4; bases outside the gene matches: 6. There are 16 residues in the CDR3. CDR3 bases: TGTGCCAGCAGCCCTGGGACTAGCGGGCCGTACAATGAGCAGTTCTTC. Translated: CASSPGTSGPYNEQFF.

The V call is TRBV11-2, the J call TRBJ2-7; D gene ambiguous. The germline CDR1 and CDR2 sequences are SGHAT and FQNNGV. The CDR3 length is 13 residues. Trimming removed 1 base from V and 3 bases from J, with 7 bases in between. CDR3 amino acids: CASSLVTDYEQYF. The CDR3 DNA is TGTGCCAGCAGCTTAGTAACAGACTACGAGCAGTACTTC.

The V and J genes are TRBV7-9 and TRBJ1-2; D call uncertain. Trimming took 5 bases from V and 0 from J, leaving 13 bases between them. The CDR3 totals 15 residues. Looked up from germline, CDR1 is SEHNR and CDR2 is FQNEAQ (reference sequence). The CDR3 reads CASSPSEWANYGYTF. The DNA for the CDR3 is TGTGCCAGCAGCCCTTCTGAGTGGGCTAACTATGGCTACACCTTC.

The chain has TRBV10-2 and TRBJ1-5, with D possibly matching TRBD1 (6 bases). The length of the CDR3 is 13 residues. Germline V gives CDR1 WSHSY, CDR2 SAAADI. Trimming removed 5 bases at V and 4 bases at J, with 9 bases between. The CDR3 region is CASSWTVNQPQHF. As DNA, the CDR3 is TGCGCCAGCAGTTGGACAGTTAATCAGCCCCAGCATTTT.

CDR3 coding DNA: TGTGCCAGCAGTCCTGGAGATCGGTTCAGTCAGCCCCAGCATTTT. Its protein is CASSPGDRFSQPQHF. V gene TRBV28 combines with J gene TRBJ1-5; D remains unclear. The ends were cut back, 5 bases at V and 6 bases at J, with 17 bases in the middle. The CDR3 spans 15 residues. Germline lookup yields CDR1 MDHEN and CDR2 SYDVKM.

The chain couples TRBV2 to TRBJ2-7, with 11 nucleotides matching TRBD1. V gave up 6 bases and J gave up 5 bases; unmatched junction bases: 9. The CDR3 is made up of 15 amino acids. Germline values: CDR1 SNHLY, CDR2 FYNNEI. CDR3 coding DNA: TGTGCCAGCAGCGAACGGGACAGGGGGGCCCACGAGCAGTACTTC. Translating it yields CASSERDRGAHEQYF.

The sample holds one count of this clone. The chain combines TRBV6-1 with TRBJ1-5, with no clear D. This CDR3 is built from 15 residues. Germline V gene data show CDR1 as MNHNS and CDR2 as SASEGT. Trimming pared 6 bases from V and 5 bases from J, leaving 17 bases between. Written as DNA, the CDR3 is TGTGCCAGCAGACGCAGGAAGGACTACTATCAGCCCCAGCATTTT. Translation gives CASRRRKDYYQPQHF.

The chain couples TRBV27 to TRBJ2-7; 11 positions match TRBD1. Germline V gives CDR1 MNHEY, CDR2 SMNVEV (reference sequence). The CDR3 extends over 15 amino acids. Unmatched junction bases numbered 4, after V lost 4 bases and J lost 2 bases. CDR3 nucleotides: TGTGCCAGCAGTTGGACAGGGGGCGCTACCTACGAGCAGTACTTC. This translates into CASSWTGGATYEQYF.

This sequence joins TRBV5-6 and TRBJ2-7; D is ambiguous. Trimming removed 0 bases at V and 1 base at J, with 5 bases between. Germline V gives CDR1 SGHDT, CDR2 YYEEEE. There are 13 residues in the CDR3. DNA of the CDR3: TGTGCCAGCAGCTTGGAGGCTTCCTACGAGCAGTACTTC. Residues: CASSLEASYEQYF.

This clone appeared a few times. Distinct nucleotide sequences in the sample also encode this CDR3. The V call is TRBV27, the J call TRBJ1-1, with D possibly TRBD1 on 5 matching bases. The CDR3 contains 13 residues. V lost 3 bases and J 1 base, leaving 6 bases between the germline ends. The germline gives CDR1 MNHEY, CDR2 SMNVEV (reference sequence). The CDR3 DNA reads TGTGCCAGCAGTTTGGGGACGAACACTGAAGCTTTCTTT. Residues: CASSLGTNTEAFF.

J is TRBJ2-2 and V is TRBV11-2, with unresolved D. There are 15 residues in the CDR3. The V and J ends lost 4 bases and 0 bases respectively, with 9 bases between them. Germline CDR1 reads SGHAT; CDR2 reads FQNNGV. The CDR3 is CASSYGRTNTGELFF. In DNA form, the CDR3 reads TGTGCCAGCAGCTATGGGCGGACGAACACCGGGGAGCTGTTTTTT.

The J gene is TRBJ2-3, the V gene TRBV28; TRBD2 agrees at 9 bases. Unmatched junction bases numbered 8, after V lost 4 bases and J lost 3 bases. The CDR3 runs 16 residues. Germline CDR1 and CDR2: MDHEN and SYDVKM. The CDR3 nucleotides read TGTGCCAGCAGTTCATTGCGGGAGGGCCGAACAGATACGCAGTATTTT. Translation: CASSSLREGRTDTQYF.

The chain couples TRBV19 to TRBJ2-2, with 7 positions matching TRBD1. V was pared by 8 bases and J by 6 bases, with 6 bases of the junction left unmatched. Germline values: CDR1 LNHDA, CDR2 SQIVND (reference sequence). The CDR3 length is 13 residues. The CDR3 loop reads CASSDRAPGELFF. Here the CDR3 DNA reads TGTGCCAGTTCCGACAGGGCCCCCGGGGAGCTGTTTTTT. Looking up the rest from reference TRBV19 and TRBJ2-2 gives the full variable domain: DGGITQSPKYLFRKEGQNVTLSCEQNLNHDAMYWYRQDPGQGLRLIYYSQIVNDFQKGDIAEGYSVSREKKESFPLTVTSAQKNPTAFYLCASSDRAPGELFFGEGSRLTVL.

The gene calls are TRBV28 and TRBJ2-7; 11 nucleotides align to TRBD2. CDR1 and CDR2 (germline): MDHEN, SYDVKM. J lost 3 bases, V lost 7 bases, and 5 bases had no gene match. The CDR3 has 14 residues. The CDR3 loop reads CASTSGLAGYEQYF. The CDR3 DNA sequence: TGTGCCAGCACCTCTGGACTAGCGGGCTACGAGCAGTACTTC.

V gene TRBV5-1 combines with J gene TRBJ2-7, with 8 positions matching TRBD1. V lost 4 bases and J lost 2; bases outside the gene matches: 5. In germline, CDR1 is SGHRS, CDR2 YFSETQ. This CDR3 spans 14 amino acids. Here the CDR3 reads CASSPTGATYEQYF. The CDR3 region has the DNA TGCGCCAGCAGCCCGACAGGGGCGACCTACGAGCAGTACTTC.

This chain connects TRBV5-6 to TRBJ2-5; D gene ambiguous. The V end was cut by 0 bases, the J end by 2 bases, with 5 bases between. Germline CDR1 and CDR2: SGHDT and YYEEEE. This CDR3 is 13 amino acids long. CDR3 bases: TGTGCCAGCAGCTTGGACATTCAAGAGACCCAGTACTTC. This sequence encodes CASSLDIQETQYF. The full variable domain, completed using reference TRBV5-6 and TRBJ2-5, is DAGVTQSPTHLIKTRGQQVTLRCSPKSGHDTVSWYQQALGQGPQFIFQYYEEEERQRGNFPDRFSGHQFPNYSSELNVNALLLGDSALYLCASSLDIQETQYFGPGTRLLVL.

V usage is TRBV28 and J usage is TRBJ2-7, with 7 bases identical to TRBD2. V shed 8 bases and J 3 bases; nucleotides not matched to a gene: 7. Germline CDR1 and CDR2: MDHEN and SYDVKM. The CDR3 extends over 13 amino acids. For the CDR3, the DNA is TGTGCCAGCGACTCCGGGACTATCTACGAGCAGTACTTC. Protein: CASDSGTIYEQYF.

The CDR3 is CASSLKPGTSGRYEQYF. In DNA form, the CDR3 reads TGTGCCAGCAGCCTTAAACCCGGGACTAGCGGGAGGTACGAGCAGTACTTC. This chain joins TRBV7-8 and TRBJ2-7, with 15 bases fitting TRBD2. CDR1 is SGHVS and CDR2 is FQNEAQ in the germline V gene. Unmatched junction bases numbered 9, after V lost 5 bases and J lost 4 bases. This CDR3 has 17 residues.

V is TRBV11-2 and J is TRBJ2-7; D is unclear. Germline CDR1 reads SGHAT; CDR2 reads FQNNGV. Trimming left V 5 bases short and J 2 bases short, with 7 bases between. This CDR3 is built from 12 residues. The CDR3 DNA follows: TGTGCCAGCAGCCCGAGGACCTACGAGCAGTACTTC. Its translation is CASSPRTYEQYF.

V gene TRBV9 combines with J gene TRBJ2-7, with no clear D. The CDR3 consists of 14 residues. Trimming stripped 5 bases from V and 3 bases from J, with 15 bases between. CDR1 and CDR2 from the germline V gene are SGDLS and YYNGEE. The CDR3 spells CASREKGTLYEQYF. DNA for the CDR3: TGTGCCAGCAGGGAAAAGGGTACCCTCTACGAGCAGTACTTC. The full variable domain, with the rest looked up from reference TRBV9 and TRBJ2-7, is DSGVTQTPKHLITATGQRVTLRCSPRSGDLSVYWYQQSLDQGLQFLIQYYNGEERAKGNILERFSAQQFPDLHSELNLSSLELGDSALYFCASREKGTLYEQYFGPGTRLTVT.

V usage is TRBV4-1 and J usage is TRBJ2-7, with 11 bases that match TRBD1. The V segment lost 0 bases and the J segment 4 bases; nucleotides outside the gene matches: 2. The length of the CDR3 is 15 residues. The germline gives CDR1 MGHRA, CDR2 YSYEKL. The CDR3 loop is CASSQEGTGGYEQYF. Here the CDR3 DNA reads TGCGCCAGCAGCCAAGAGGGGACAGGGGGTTACGAGCAGTACTTC.

DNA of the CDR3: TGTGCCAGTAGTAGGGGGACAGGGGGCGCGCCCGGGGAGCTGTTTTTT. This codes for CASSRGTGGAPGELFF. The V and J genes are TRBV19 and TRBJ2-2; 12 bases line up with TRBD1. Unmatched junction bases numbered 6, after V lost 4 bases and J lost 6 bases. This CDR3 spans 16 amino acids. Germline V gene sequence: CDR1 LNHDA, CDR2 SQIVND (reference sequence).

CDR3 sequence reads: CASSPTGQIYGYTF. The CDR3 nucleotides are TGTGCCAGCAGCCCGACGGGACAGATCTATGGCTACACCTTC. The rearrangement joins TRBV7-9 to TRBJ1-2, with 7 bases lining up with TRBD1. CDR1 is SEHNR and CDR2 is FQNEAQ in the germline V gene (reference sequence). The CDR3 spans 14 residues. J gave up 4 bases and V 5 bases, and 7 bases lay outside the gene matches.

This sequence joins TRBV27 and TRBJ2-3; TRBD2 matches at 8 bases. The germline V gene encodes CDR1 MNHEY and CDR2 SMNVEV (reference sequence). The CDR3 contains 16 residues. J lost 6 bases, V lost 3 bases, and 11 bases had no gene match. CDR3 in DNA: TGTGCCAGCAGTTTCGGGGCAGCTGAGCGGGGGGATACGCAGTATTTT. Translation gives CASSFGAAERGDTQYF.